These T cell receptor beta chains were read from a single sample in a study. One entry per CDR3 protein, called by TCRdb with MiXCR from the RT-PCR reads. The sample records more than 550,000 distinct CDR3 sequences, 14% being singletons. Input material: memory CD4+ T cells from blood. All receptors derive from a female donor in good health, serving as a healthy control. Both conserved end residues are part of each CDR3. A D gene is named only where the DNA matches it firmly. Size values are once, few and many counts, or a class for expanded clones, and some rows have none.

>.|TRBJ2-7|TRBV15|TRBD1
CATSRDPDRAHEQYF
TGTGCCACCAGCAGAGACCCGGACAGGGCCCACGAGCAGTACTTC
>few|TRBJ2-3|TRBV11-2|.
CASSLDPTRTTDTQYF
TGTGCCAGCAGCTTAGACCCAACACGGACCACAGATACGCAGTATTTT
>.|TRBJ2-2|TRBV15|.
CATSRDTGSTGELFF
TGTGCCACCAGCAGAGATACGGGAAGCACCGGGGAGCTGTTTTTT
>.|TRBJ2-1|TRBV5-1|TRBD2
CASSPRASGRSNEQFF
TGCGCCAGCAGCCCTCGGGCTAGCGGGAGAAGCAATGAGCAGTTCTTC
>.|TRBJ1-2|TRBV19|TRBD1
CASSFPGQGTIYTF
TGTGCCAGTAGTTTCCCGGGACAGGGAACAATCTACACCTTC
>many|TRBJ2-7|TRBV29-1|.
CSAQTGYGYEQYF
TGCAGCGCTCAAACAGGGTATGGCTACGAGCAGTACTTC
>many|TRBJ2-1|TRBV6-5|.
CASRSGTSYNEQFF
TGTGCCAGCAGATCGGGGACATCCTACAATGAGCAGTTCTTC
>few|TRBJ2-3|TRBV5-4|.
CASSLAGYTQYF
TGTGCCAGCAGCTTGGCAGGGTATACGCAGTATTTT
>.|TRBJ1-2|TRBV7-2|.
CASSFRPGDYGYTF
TGTGCCAGCAGCTTCCGGCCAGGGGACTATGGCTACACCTTC
>.|TRBJ2-7|TRBV19|.
CASSPGGGRRYEQYF
TGTGCCAGTAGCCCTGGGGGGGGCAGAAGGTACGAGCAGTACTTC
>.|TRBJ1-5|TRBV5-6|.
CASGFQSQPQHF
TGTGCCAGCGGCTTTCAATCGCAGCCCCAGCATTTT
>.|TRBJ2-7|TRBV12-3/TRBV12-4|.
CASSSPRDWYYEQYF
TGTGCCAGCAGTTCACCCCGGGACTGGTACTACGAGCAGTACTTC
>.|TRBJ2-2|TRBV7-2|.
CASSYDSVANTGELFF
TGTGCCAGCAGCTATGATAGCGTAGCGAACACCGGGGAGCTGTTTTTT
>.|TRBJ2-5|TRBV7-9|.
CASSLRTVQQETQYF
TGTGCCAGCAGCTTGAGAACGGTCCAACAAGAGACCCAGTACTTC
>.|TRBJ2-3|TRBV7-6|TRBD1
CASSLMTGDDTQYF
TGTGCCAGCAGCTTAATGACAGGGGACGATACGCAGTATTTT
>.|TRBJ1-1|TRBV30|.
CAWRHTMNTEAFF
TGTGCCTGGAGGCACACTATGAACACTGAAGCTTTCTTT
>.|TRBJ2-1|TRBV24-1|.
CATSDPGQPNTYNEQFF
TGTGCCACCAGTGATCCCGGACAGCCTAACACCTACAATGAGCAGTTCTTC
>.|TRBJ2-1|TRBV20-1|TRBD2
CSARAASGRRGNEQFF
TGCAGTGCTAGAGCGGCTAGCGGGAGGCGGGGGAATGAGCAGTTCTTC
>many|TRBJ2-5|TRBV5-6|TRBD1
CASSLFGTGAETQYF
TGTGCCAGCAGCTTGTTCGGGACAGGGGCAGAGACCCAGTACTTC
>.|TRBJ1-3|TRBV5-1|.
CASSLEGAHGNTIYF
TGCGCCAGCAGCTTGGAAGGGGCGCATGGAAACACCATATATTTT
>few|TRBJ1-1|TRBV20-1|TRBD1
CSARGGQGGTEAFF
TGCAGTGCTAGAGGGGGACAGGGGGGCACTGAAGCTTTCTTT
>few|TRBJ2-7|TRBV28|TRBD1
CASSLSGTGRFEQYF
TGTGCCAGCAGTCTCTCCGGGACAGGGCGATTCGAGCAGTACTTC
>many|TRBJ2-5|TRBV7-2|.
CASRADRSQETQYF
TGTGCCAGCAGGGCGGACAGAAGTCAAGAGACCCAGTACTTC
>.|TRBJ2-3|TRBV18|TRBD1
CASSQGASTDTQYF
TGTGCCAGCTCACAGGGGGCGAGCACAGATACGCAGTATTTT
>few|TRBJ1-1|TRBV3-1|TRBD1
CASSHGDREAFF
TGTGCCAGCAGCCATGGGGACAGAGAAGCTTTCTTT